The sequence of this T cell receptor beta chain was determined in a study of T cell repertoires in cytomegalovirus infection. Study context: HLA-B-restricted CMV epitopes that are well studied were used alongside recently identified HLA-C-restricted ones. Public TCR beta signatures were indicative of both CMV infection and a matching HLA type. Study-level findings and limits: CMV-specific HLA-C-restricted TCR beta clonotypes dominated the ex vivo response.

TCRdb re-called the reads with MiXCR, one entry per CDR3 protein. Of over 250,000 distinct CDR3 sequences in the sample, less than 25% were seen once. Trimming at V came to 6 bases and at J to 3 bases, leaving 7 bases not matched to a gene. The CDR3 covers 15 residues. Per the germline V gene, CDR1 is MNHEY and CDR2 is SVGEGT. This clonotype was recorded many times. Its antigen remains unknown. The rearrangement links TRBV6-2 or TRBV6-3 to TRBJ2-7; 11 bases align to TRBD1. This clonotype originated in a human donor in good health (CMV status not recorded). Some clones in this sample may be carry-over from other donors' samples. The specimen comprised cultured PBMCs, sampled from culture after CMV antigen stimulation. CDR3 DNA sequence: TGTGCCAGCAGCCCCGGGACAGGGGGAGGCTACGAGCAGTACGTC. This translates into CASSPGTGGGYEQYV.